The next 32 T cell receptor beta chains were all read from a single sample in a study of T cell changes during pregnancy in multiple sclerosis. TCRdb keeps only in-frame clones here, not all; method: immunoSEQ multiplex PCR. The table lists approximately 70,000 clones, 91% of them singletons. Material: peripheral blood, obtained in the third trimester of pregnancy. All receptors derive from a female donor in good health, enrolled as a control in a pregnancy study.

The rearrangement links TRBV5-6 to TRBJ2-7, with 8 bases fitting TRBD1. In germline, CDR1 is SGHDT, CDR2 YYEEEE. V dropped 0 bases and J dropped 6; count of bases not matched to a gene: 14. The CDR3 extends over 17 amino acids. This chain's CDR3 is CASSLAVGTGRTSEQYF. CDR3 DNA: TGTGCCAGCAGCTTGGCGGTTGGGACAGGCAGGACTTCCGAGCAGTACTTC.

This chain's CDR3 is CASSLAGGDGYTF. CDR3 DNA sequence: TGCGCCAGCAGCTTGGCGGGGGGGGATGGCTACACCTTC. J is TRBJ1-2 and V is TRBV5-1; D might be TRBD1 (5 bases). Germline V gene sequence: CDR1 SGHRS, CDR2 YFSETQ. V dropped 0 bases and J dropped 6 bases, with 9 bases sitting between them. The CDR3 runs to 13 residues.

The chain has TRBV2 and TRBJ2-3, with TRBD2 identical over 8 bases. Germline CDR1 reads SNHLY; CDR2 reads FYNNEI. V gave up 4 bases and J gave up 2 bases; unmatched junction bases: 8. This CDR3 contains 16 residues. CDR3 sequence (DNA): TGTGCCAGCAGTGTCCCCAGCGGGGGCTTCACAGATACGCAGTATTTT. Residues: CASSVPSGGFTDTQYF.

This chain connects TRBV6-5 to TRBJ1-1; TRBD1 is a possible D gene (5 bases). This CDR3 spans 14 amino acids. Germline V gene data show CDR1 as MNHEY and CDR2 as SVGAGI. Trimming shortened V by 5 bases and J by 0 bases, and 10 bases separated the two germline ends. Here the CDR3 reads CASSRGGLNTEAFF. The CDR3 DNA is TGTGCCAGCAGTAGGGGAGGGCTGAACACTGAAGCTTTCTTT.

This clone has a handful of counts. The V call is TRBV30, the J call TRBJ1-1; the D is unclear. V lost 1 base, J lost 5 bases, and 2 bases lay in between. In germline, CDR1 is GTSNPN, CDR2 SVGIG (reference sequence). This CDR3 is 10 amino acids long. DNA for the CDR3: TGTGCCTGGAGTGCGACTGAAGCTTTCTTT. Translation gives CAWSATEAFF.

This chain uses TRBV19 with TRBJ1-2; D gene uncertain. Germline V gene sequence: CDR1 LNHDA, CDR2 SQIVND (reference sequence). The CDR3 contains 14 residues. With 7 bases removed from V and 2 bases from J, the gap between germline ends came to 14 bases. The CDR3 nucleotides are TGTGCCAGTACTCCACCGGGAATAAACTATGGCTACACCTTC. Its protein is CASTPPGINYGYTF.

The rearrangement links TRBV7-8 to TRBJ1-6; D remains unclear. The V end lost 6 bases, the J end lost 19 bases, and 22 bases lay between the germline ends. Per the germline V gene, CDR1 is SGHVS and CDR2 is FQNEAQ. CDR3 length: 13 residues. CDR3 loop: CASSREETPPAHF. The CDR3 DNA is TGTGCCAGCAGTCGGGAGGAGACACCTCCCGCTCACTTT. The full variable domain, completed using reference TRBV7-8 and TRBJ1-6, is GAGVSQSPRYKVAKRGQDVALRCDPISGHVSLFWYQQALGQGPEFLTYFQNEAQLDKSGLPSDRFFAERPEGSVSTLKIQRTQQEDSAVYLCASSREETPPAHFGNGTRLTVT.

The chain has TRBV19 and TRBJ1-6; TRBD1 matches 7 bases. The germline V gene encodes CDR1 LNHDA and CDR2 SQIVND (reference sequence). This CDR3 has 17 residues. J gave up 0 bases and V 7 bases, and 9 bases lay outside the gene matches. CDR3 sequence reads: CASMGDSPSSYNSPLHF. The CDR3 DNA sequence: TGTGCCAGTATGGGGGACAGCCCGAGCTCCTATAATTCACCCCTCCACTTT.

The V call is TRBV6-1, the J call TRBJ1-1, with 7 bases identical to TRBD1. This CDR3 is built from 17 residues. The trim removed 1 base at V and 0 bases at J, leaving 8 bases unmatched. Germline V gene data show CDR1 as MNHNS and CDR2 as SASEGT. As DNA, the CDR3 is TGTGCCAGCAGTGAAGGGAAGGGGGCCGTGATGAACACTGAAGCTTTCTTT. It encodes CASSEGKGAVMNTEAFF.

This clone was recorded once. Other DNA sequences of this sample code for an identical CDR3. V is TRBV30 and J is TRBJ1-4; TRBD1 agrees at 10 bases. Trimming cost V 7 bases and J 4 bases; bases outside gene matches: 3. This CDR3 is built from 13 residues. Germline V gene sequence: CDR1 GTSNPN, CDR2 SVGIG (reference sequence). The CDR3 DNA reads as TGTGCCTCAGGGACAGGGGATAATGAAAAACTGTTTTTT. Protein product: CASGTGDNEKLFF. The entire variable domain, with the rest obtained from reference TRBV30 and TRBJ1-4, is as follows: SQTIHQWPATLVQPVGSPLSLECTVEGTSNPNLYWYRQAAGRGLQLLFYSVGIGQISSEVPQNLSASRPQDRQFILSSKKLLLSDSGFYLCASGTGDNEKLFFGSGTQLSVL.

This clone showed up just once. CDR3 DNA sequence: TGTGCCAGCAGCTTGTTAGGAGCAGGGCCTGGCTACACCTTC. It yields the protein CASSLLGAGPGYTF. The chain combines TRBV5-6 with TRBJ1-2; D is perhaps TRBD1 (5 bases). Trimming removed 1 base at V and 7 bases at J, with 14 bases between. CDR3 length: 14 amino acids. Germline CDR1 SGHDT, CDR2 YYEEEE.

CDR3 in DNA: TGTGCCAGCAGCTTGGGGCTAGCGAACAATGAGCAGTTCTTC. Amino acids: CASSLGLANNEQFF. This chain uses TRBV7-2 with TRBJ2-1; D possibly corresponds to TRBD2 (6 bases). Germline CDR1 SGHTA, CDR2 FQGNSA. Deletions cut 3 bases from V and 5 bases from J, with 11 bases between. This CDR3 region has 14 residues.

The V and J genes are TRBV29-1 and TRBJ2-3; a weak D match, TRBD2 (6 bases). The CDR3 has 13 amino acids. V lost 4 bases to trimming and J lost 3 bases, with 11 bases between them. Germline CDR1 and CDR2: SQVTM and ANQGSEA. The CDR3 DNA sequence: TGCAGCGTTGCGGTGGGGGGTACAGATACGCAGTATTTT. Translating it yields CSVAVGGTDTQYF.

The chain employs TRBV5-1 and TRBJ1-6; D is ambiguous. The CDR3 contains 14 residues. CDR1 SGHRS and CDR2 YFSETQ come from the germline V gene. Trimming left V 5 bases short and J 5 bases short, with 11 bases between. This chain's CDR3 is CASREEGNNSPLHF. Here the CDR3 DNA reads TGCGCCAGCAGGGAAGAGGGTAATAATTCACCCCTCCACTTT.

CDR3 amino acids: CASSRPGQGTYEQYF. CDR3 bases: TGTGCCAGCAGTCGTCCGGGACAGGGAACCTACGAGCAGTACTTC. The J gene is TRBJ2-7, the V gene TRBV28; TRBD1 matches at 9 bases. Germline CDR1 MDHEN, CDR2 SYDVKM. CDR3 size: 15 residues. The trim removed 5 bases at V and 2 bases at J, leaving 7 bases unmatched.

V and J are TRBV27 and TRBJ2-1; TRBD1 matches 9 bases. CDR1 is MNHEY, CDR2 SMNVEV, per germline (reference sequence). This CDR3 is built from 13 residues. V shed 7 bases, J shed 10 bases, and the junction held 8 bases outside the gene matches. CDR3 protein: CASTIDRGGEQFF. The CDR3 DNA sequence: TGTGCCAGCACCATAGACAGGGGGGGCGAGCAGTTCTTC.

This sequence joins TRBV9 and TRBJ2-1; TRBD2 aligns across 13 bases. CDR1 and CDR2 from the germline V gene are SGDLS and YYNGEE. With 0 bases clipped from V and 9 bases from J, the junction kept 0 bases outside the gene matches. The CDR3 sequence is 14 residues long. The CDR3 coding sequence is TGTGCCAGCAGCGTAGGACTAGCGGGAGGTGAGCAGTTCTTC. It yields the protein CASSVGLAGGEQFF.

The gene calls are TRBV5-1 and TRBJ2-7, with TRBD1 matching over 9 bases. CDR3 size: 14 residues. The trim removed 1 base at V and 7 bases at J, leaving 6 bases unmatched. CDR1 and CDR2 (germline): SGHRS, YFSETQ. The CDR3 nucleotides read TGCGCCAGCAGCTTGCGGACAGGGACAGGGGAGCAGTACTTC. The encoded protein is CASSLRTGTGEQYF.

The rearrangement joins TRBV29-1 to TRBJ2-2, with a possible D match to TRBD1 (5 bases). Looked up from germline, CDR1 is SQVTM and CDR2 is ANQGSEA. With 6 bases removed from V and 4 bases from J, the gap between germline ends came to 12 bases. This CDR3 is 13 amino acids long. CDR3 amino acids: CSVSSGFTGELFF. DNA for the CDR3: TGCAGCGTCTCATCAGGGTTCACCGGGGAGCTGTTTTTT.

This clone was counted a few times. The chain couples TRBV18 to TRBJ1-2; D gene uncertain. The CDR3 spans 15 residues. Germline loops: CDR1 KGHSH, CDR2 LQKENI. Trimming pared 3 bases from V and 6 bases from J, leaving 17 bases between. The DNA for the CDR3 is TGTGCCAGCTCACCGACCGGGAGAATAAAGAATGGCTACACCTTC. Its translation: CASSPTGRIKNGYTF.

V gene TRBV5-4 combines with J gene TRBJ1-1; no firm D call. The CDR3 has 13 residues. V lost 0 bases to trimming and J lost 1 base, with 4 bases between them. Germline V gives CDR1 SGHNT, CDR2 YYREEE (reference sequence). This CDR3 reads CASSLDRNTEAFF. CDR3 sequence (DNA): TGTGCCAGCAGCTTGGACAGGAACACTGAAGCTTTCTTT.

This chain links TRBV5-4 with TRBJ2-3; possibly TRBD1 for D (6 bases). Germline V gene data show CDR1 as SGHNT and CDR2 as YYREEE (reference sequence). With 4 bases removed from V and 2 bases from J, the gap between germline ends came to 14 bases. The CDR3 is made up of 15 amino acids. The CDR3 loop is CASSRSTGPTDTQYF. As DNA, the CDR3 is TGTGCCAGCAGCCGAAGCACAGGGCCCACAGATACGCAGTATTTT.

The gene calls are TRBV27 and TRBJ1-1, with 9 bases aligning to TRBD1. The V gene's germline CDR1 is MNHEY and CDR2 SMNVEV (reference sequence). This CDR3 is 17 amino acids long. Trimming cost V 7 bases and J 5 bases; bases outside gene matches: 17. CDR3 residues: CASNYGSGTGPKTEAFF. CDR3 sequence (DNA): TGTGCCAGCAACTACGGGTCCGGGACAGGGCCAAAAACTGAAGCTTTCTTT.

The chain combines TRBV5-1 with TRBJ2-7, with 9 nucleotides matching TRBD1. The CDR3 covers 15 residues. Germline CDR1 reads SGHRS; CDR2 reads YFSETQ. V was pared by 0 bases and J by 5 bases, with 6 bases of the junction left unmatched. CDR3 sequence reads: CASSLDGQGINEQYF. The CDR3 DNA is TGCGCCAGCAGCTTGGATGGACAGGGGATCAACGAGCAGTACTTC.

A word on this clone: A junction boundary mismatches the germline segment, possibly from a read error. This chain joins TRBV25-1 and TRBJ2-7, with 12 nucleotides matching TRBD2. This CDR3 has 14 residues. Germline loops: CDR1 MGHDK, CDR2 SYGVNS. This chain's CDR3 is CASSEGLAGYAQYF. CDR3 nucleotide sequence: TGTGCCAGCAGTGAAGGACTAGCGGGATACGCGCAGTACTTC.

This rearrangement joins TRBV7-9 to TRBJ1-5; D gene unclear. The CDR3 consists of 14 residues. The V and J ends lost 5 bases and 1 base respectively, with 9 bases between them. The germline V gene encodes CDR1 SEHNR and CDR2 FQNEAQ (reference sequence). The CDR3 region is CASSLPGSNQPQHF. The CDR3 region has the DNA TGTGCCAGCAGCCTGCCCGGGAGCAATCAGCCCCAGCATTTT.

The chain has TRBV9 and TRBJ2-2, with a weak D call TRBD2 (6 bases). The CDR3 is 12 amino acids. Germline CDR1 SGDLS, CDR2 YYNGEE. V lost 4 bases to trimming and J lost 7 bases, with 8 bases between them. The CDR3 DNA sequence: TGTGCCAGCAGCATGGGAGGCGGGGAGCTGTTTTTT. This encodes CASSMGGGELFF.

The chain is built from TRBV28 and TRBJ1-6; TRBD1 might be the D (6 bases). In germline, CDR1 is MDHEN, CDR2 SYDVKM. V was cut by 5 bases and J by 7 bases, with 18 bases left in between. This CDR3 comprises 16 residues. CDR3 DNA sequence: TGTGCCAGCAGTATTACCCCGAGGGGGGGGAATTCACCCCTCCACTTT. The encoded protein is CASSITPRGGNSPLHF.

J is TRBJ2-5 and V is TRBV5-1, with TRBD1 matching over 7 bases. V lost 3 bases to trimming and J lost 5 bases; unmatched junction nucleotides: 10. Germline V gives CDR1 SGHRS, CDR2 YFSETQ. The CDR3 contains 15 residues. The DNA for the CDR3 is TGCGCCAGCAGCTGGCAAGGGGGCCGCGAGGAGACCCAGTACTTC. Translation: CASSWQGGREETQYF.

The chain carries TRBV5-1 and TRBJ1-5; D perhaps matches TRBD1 (6 bases). This CDR3 is built from 15 residues. Trimming took off 4 bases at V and 4 bases at J, with 15 bases between the two ends. Germline CDR1 is SGHRS and CDR2 is YFSETQ. The CDR3 loop reads CASSPQGNGNQPQHF. CDR3 in DNA: TGCGCCAGCAGCCCACAGGGCAACGGGAATCAGCCCCAGCATTTT.

The rearrangement links TRBV19 to TRBJ2-1; D possibly corresponds to TRBD2 (6 bases). This CDR3 is built from 15 residues. Germline values: CDR1 LNHDA, CDR2 SQIVND (reference sequence). The V and J ends lost 3 bases and 5 bases respectively, with 14 bases between them. CDR3 bases: TGTGCCAGTAGTATTAACGGCGGGGCTAACAATGAGCAGTTCTTC. Translating it yields CASSINGGANNEQFF.

The chain uses TRBV12-1 and TRBJ2-5; the D call TRBD1 from the table was never checked on the DNA. TRBV12-1 is a pseudogene segment. CDR3 length: 16 amino acids. The CDR3: CASSFVRLQVRETQYF. The CDR3 DNA reads as TGTGCCAGCAGCTTTGTTCGTTTGCAGGTCCGGGAGACCCAGTACTTC.